The next 17 T cell receptor beta chains were all read from a single sample in a study of blood T cell repertoires in COVID-19. TCRdb keeps only in-frame clones here, not all; method: immunoSEQ multiplex PCR. The profile shows about 180,000 clones, roughly nine tenths of them singletons. Material for sequencing was peripheral blood. These receptors were obtained from a young woman with active or convalescent COVID-19.

The chain couples TRBV29-1 to TRBJ1-6; TRBD1 is a possible D gene (5 bases). CDR3 size: 13 residues. V gave up 5 bases and J gave up 7 bases, with 12 bases separating them. Germline V gene lookup returns CDR1 SQVTM and CDR2 ANQGSEA. In nucleotides, the CDR3 is TGCAGCGTTCAGGCAGGGTGGAATTCACCCCTCCACTTT. It translates to CSVQAGWNSPLHF.

The rearrangement links TRBV6-1 to TRBJ1-3; 8 nucleotides align to TRBD1. Trimming cost V 6 bases and J 2 bases; bases outside gene matches: 6. Per the germline V gene, CDR1 is MNHNS and CDR2 is SASEGT. The CDR3 is made up of 15 amino acids. This CDR3 is CASSGDRGAGNTIYF. CDR3 nucleotide sequence: TGTGCCAGCAGCGGAGACAGGGGTGCTGGAAACACCATATATTTT.

The rearrangement joins TRBV19 to TRBJ1-6; D may be TRBD1 (6 bases). V lost 2 bases, J lost 10 bases, and 15 bases lay in between. This CDR3 contains 15 residues. Per the germline V gene, CDR1 is LNHDA and CDR2 is SQIVND (reference sequence). The CDR3 reads CASSILQGLESPLHF. The CDR3 nucleotides read TGTGCCAGTAGTATATTACAGGGTCTGGAATCACCCCTCCACTTT.

The chain recombines TRBV6-1 with TRBJ1-3; tentatively, D is TRBD1 (5 bases). V lost 2 bases and J 0 bases, leaving 14 bases between the germline ends. CDR3 length: 17 amino acids. CDR1 and CDR2 (germline): MNHNS, SASEGT. The CDR3 DNA follows: TGTGCCAGCAGTGAACCGACCAGGGTGTCCTCTGGAAACACCATATATTTT. It specifies CASSEPTRVSSGNTIYF.

This clone was counted between two and nine times. The V call is TRBV6-5, the J call TRBJ1-4; D might be TRBD1 (6 bases). Germline V gene sequence: CDR1 MNHEY, CDR2 SVGAGI. Trimming stripped 6 bases from V and 3 bases from J, with 11 bases between. The CDR3 runs to 14 residues. CDR3 nucleotides: TGTGCCAGCAGCCAGGGGACGGCTAATGAAAAACTGTTTTTT. Translation gives CASSQGTANEKLFF.

V and J are TRBV29-1 and TRBJ1-2, with TRBD1 as a possible D gene (6 bases). Trimming cost V 4 bases and J 0 bases, with 15 bases left between them. Germline V gene lookup returns CDR1 SQVTM and CDR2 ANQGSEA. The CDR3 is 15 amino acids. The CDR3 sequence: CSVAGGGLANYGYTF. In DNA, the CDR3 is TGCAGCGTTGCTGGGGGCGGATTAGCTAACTATGGCTACACCTTC.

V gene TRBV5-4 combines with J gene TRBJ2-7; TRBD1 matches at 7 bases. The ends lost 2 bases at V and 6 bases at J; junction bases unmatched: 8. Germline CDR1 reads SGHNT; CDR2 reads YYREEE (reference sequence). There are 14 residues in the CDR3. In DNA form, the CDR3 reads TGTGCCAGCAGCTTTGGGCAGGGGGTGACCGAGCAGTACTTC. Translated, it gives CASSFGQGVTEQYF.

This sequence joins TRBV2 and TRBJ1-5; D call uncertain. The CDR3 length is 12 residues. The germline V gene has CDR1 SNHLY and CDR2 FYNNEI. V was trimmed by 6 bases and J by 6 bases, leaving 9 bases between them. The CDR3 is CASSRDVQPQHF. The CDR3 DNA reads as TGTGCCAGCAGCCGGGATGTTCAGCCCCAGCATTTT.

A remark on this clone: The same CDR3 arises from other DNA sequences in this sample as well. This chain uses TRBV18 with TRBJ2-7, with 11 bases matching TRBD2. The CDR3 runs 15 residues. The V gene end was trimmed by 3 bases and the J gene end by 3 bases; junction bases not matched to a gene: 4. Looked up from germline, CDR1 is KGHSH and CDR2 is LQKENI. Here the CDR3 reads CASSPTSGSSYEQYF. The CDR3, as DNA: TGTGCCAGCTCACCCACTAGCGGGAGTAGCTACGAGCAGTACTTC.

The J gene is TRBJ1-1, the V gene TRBV18; D uncertain. The CDR3 runs to 14 residues. The germline V and J ends were trimmed by 6 bases and 5 bases, with 16 bases remaining between them. Germline values: CDR1 KGHSH, CDR2 LQKENI. The chain's CDR3 is CASSLSGIWTEAFF. CDR3 sequence (DNA): TGTGCCAGCTCTCTCTCCGGGATTTGGACTGAAGCTTTCTTT.

The rearrangement joins TRBV3-1 (or the pseudogene TRBV3-2) to TRBJ2-1; 9 bases align to TRBD1. Germline CDR1 and CDR2: LGHDT and YNNKEL (reference sequence). This CDR3 region has 14 residues. V lost 4 bases to trimming and J lost 9 bases; unmatched junction nucleotides: 7. The CDR3 loop reads CASSRNRGLSEQFF. The CDR3 DNA is TGTGCCAGCAGCCGTAACAGGGGGCTAAGTGAGCAGTTCTTC.

The chain has TRBV3-1 (or the pseudogene TRBV3-2) and TRBJ2-1, with no clear D. The V gene's germline CDR1 is LGHDT and CDR2 YNNKEL (reference sequence). V was cut by 3 bases and J by 10 bases, with 7 bases left in between. The length of the CDR3 is 11 residues. The CDR3 spells CASSHALEQFF. CDR3 nucleotide sequence: TGTGCCAGCAGCCACGCTCTAGAGCAGTTCTTC.

The chain recombines TRBV18 with TRBJ1-3; no clear D. Trimming removed 0 bases at V and 0 bases at J, with 12 bases between. Germline V gene sequence: CDR1 KGHSH, CDR2 LQKENI. This CDR3 is 17 amino acids long. The CDR3 DNA follows: TGTGCCAGCTCACCACCGTTTAGTATTTTCTCTGGAAACACCATATATTTT. Translated: CASSPPFSIFSGNTIYF.

This chain joins TRBV28 and TRBJ1-1, with unresolved D. Trimming removed 7 bases from V and 1 base from J, with 13 bases in between. CDR1 is MDHEN, CDR2 SYDVKM, per germline. CDR3 length equals 14 residues. CDR3 sequence reads: CASTIGRGNTEAFF. For the CDR3, the DNA is TGTGCCAGCACCATCGGTCGGGGGAACACTGAAGCTTTCTTT.

The gene calls are TRBV6-1 and TRBJ1-5; a weak D match, TRBD1 (5 bases). V was pared by 2 bases and J by 0 bases, with 14 bases between. The CDR3 runs to 17 residues. Germline assignment: CDR1 MNHNS and CDR2 SASEGT. In nucleotides, the CDR3 is TGTGCCAGCAGTGAAATGAGGCAGGGTGGTAGCAATCAGCCCCAGCATTTT. It translates to CASSEMRQGGSNQPQHF.

This chain connects TRBV9 to TRBJ2-1; TRBD1 aligns across 10 bases. The trim removed 3 bases at V and 7 bases at J, leaving 1 base unmatched. Per the germline V gene, CDR1 is SGDLS and CDR2 is YYNGEE. The CDR3 sequence is 13 residues long. CDR3 protein: CASSGDRGNEQFF. Written as DNA, the CDR3 is TGTGCCAGCAGCGGGGACAGGGGAAATGAGCAGTTCTTC.

The chain couples TRBV7-2 to TRBJ1-6; TRBD1 is a possible D gene (5 bases). Trimming stripped 8 bases from V and 1 base from J, with 15 bases between. This CDR3 comprises 16 residues. Looked up from germline, CDR1 is SGHTA and CDR2 is FQGNSA. CDR3 amino acids: CASRRGVLSYNSPLHF. CDR3 in DNA: TGTGCCAGCCGGCGGGGGGTCTTGTCCTATAATTCACCCCTCCACTTT.